Below, 22 T cell receptor beta chains from the same sample are listed, as sequenced in a study of blood T cell repertoires in COVID-19. Some clones are missing from TCRdb's copy, which holds only in-frame ones; the method was immunoSEQ multiplex PCR. Among roughly 250,000 clones listed, approximately 84% were seen once. The specimen sequenced was PBMCs or T cells enriched from blood (not recorded which). All receptors come from a woman aged 40 to 50 with acute COVID-19.

The V call is TRBV28, the J call TRBJ2-3, with TRBD2 matching over 7 bases. Germline loops: CDR1 MDHEN, CDR2 SYDVKM. Losses at the gene ends were 4 bases for V and 4 bases for J; bases not matched to a gene: 8. CDR3 length equals 15 residues. The CDR3 sequence: CASSYNSLAADTQYF. The CDR3 DNA reads as TGTGCCAGCAGTTACAACTCCCTAGCGGCAGATACGCAGTATTTT.

This sequence joins TRBV5-1 and TRBJ1-1; D is undetermined. This CDR3 is 13 amino acids long. The germline CDR1 and CDR2 sequences are SGHRS and YFSETQ. Trimming shortened V by 7 bases and J by 0 bases, and 10 bases separated the two germline ends. CDR3 sequence reads: CASSVNMNTEAFF. The DNA for the CDR3 is TGCGCCAGCTCAGTGAATATGAACACTGAAGCTTTCTTT.

This CDR3 is CASSQGLEAFF. CDR3 bases: TGTGCCAGCAGCCAAGGGCTTGAAGCTTTCTTT. The V and J genes are TRBV3-1 (or the pseudogene TRBV3-2) and TRBJ1-1; D gene unclear. V was trimmed by 1 base and J by 7 bases, leaving 4 bases between them. The CDR3 has 11 amino acids. CDR1 LGHDT and CDR2 YNNKEL come from the germline V gene (reference sequence).

The rearrangement joins TRBV19 to TRBJ1-2; 9 nucleotides match TRBD1. CDR3 size: 17 residues. V trimming: 5 bases; J trimming: 3 bases; junction bases outside the gene matches: 13. CDR1 is LNHDA, CDR2 SQIVND, per germline (reference sequence). The CDR3 sequence is CASSRGQGRSKYYGYTF. CDR3 nucleotide sequence: TGTGCCAGTAGTCGTGGACAGGGGCGCTCCAAATACTATGGCTACACCTTC. The complete variable domain, with remaining parts taken from reference TRBV19 and TRBJ1-2, reads DGGITQSPKYLFRKEGQNVTLSCEQNLNHDAMYWYRQDPGQGLRLIYYSQIVNDFQKGDIAEGYSVSREKKESFPLTVTSAQKNPTAFYLCASSRGQGRSKYYGYTFGSGTRLTVV.

V gene TRBV7-3 combines with J gene TRBJ1-6; 9 bases are shared with TRBD1. The CDR3 covers 15 residues. The J segment lost 7 bases and the V segment lost 1 base, leaving 2 bases of the junction unmatched. CDR1 SGHTA and CDR2 FQGTGA come from the germline V gene. The DNA for the CDR3 is TGTGCCAGCAGCTTAATGGGGACAGGGAATTCACCCCTCCACTTT. It encodes CASSLMGTGNSPLHF.

The genes are TRBV5-5 and TRBJ1-2, with TRBD1 matching 9 bases. The CDR3 runs 15 residues. The V and J ends lost 4 bases and 4 bases, in that order; junction bases with no gene match: 8. CDR1 is SGHKS, CDR2 YYEKEE, per germline (reference sequence). CDR3 nucleotides: TGTGCCAGCAGCAAAGGACAGGGGTTATTCTATGGCTACACCTTC. It encodes CASSKGQGLFYGYTF.

The rearrangement joins TRBV7-9 to TRBJ2-1, with TRBD2 as a possible D gene (6 bases). Germline CDR1 and CDR2: SEHNR and FQNEAQ (reference sequence). Trimming removed 2 bases at V and 10 bases at J, with 12 bases between. The length of the CDR3 is 13 residues. Written as DNA, the CDR3 is TGTGCCAGCAGCTTACGGATAGGAGGGGAGCAGTTCTTC. Its translation: CASSLRIGGEQFF.

V is TRBV29-1 and J is TRBJ1-1; possibly TRBD1 for D (5 bases). The CDR3 is made up of 12 amino acids. V lost 7 bases to trimming and J lost 3 bases, with 12 bases between them. The germline gives CDR1 SQVTM, CDR2 ANQGSEA. The CDR3, as DNA: TGCAGCGCCAGGGTCCAGCACACTGAAGCTTTCTTT. Amino acids: CSARVQHTEAFF.

The chain is built from TRBV7-9 and TRBJ1-2, with a possible D match to TRBD1 (6 bases). CDR1 and CDR2 from the germline V gene are SEHNR and FQNEAQ (reference sequence). The CDR3 is made up of 13 amino acids. The V and J ends lost 5 bases and 8 bases respectively, with 15 bases between them. The CDR3 sequence: CASSGQGIHGYTF. The DNA for the CDR3 is TGTGCCAGCAGCGGTCAGGGGATTCACGGCTACACCTTC. Filled out from reference TRBV7-9 and TRBJ1-2, the complete variable domain reads DTGVSQNPRHKITKRGQNVTFRCDPISEHNRLYWYRQTLGQGPEFLTYFQNEAQLEKSRLLSDRFSAERPKGSFSTLEIQRTEQGDSAMYLCASSGQGIHGYTFGSGTRLTVV.

The chain is built from TRBV9 and TRBJ2-5; D not certain. V was shortened by 0 bases and J by 3 bases, with 12 bases between the two germline ends. CDR1 SGDLS and CDR2 YYNGEE come from the germline V gene. The CDR3 is 15 residues long. CDR3 sequence: CASSVGSTTEETQYF. As DNA, the CDR3 is TGTGCCAGCAGCGTAGGAAGCACTACTGAAGAGACCCAGTACTTC.

The chain is built from TRBV9 and TRBJ1-1, with 7 positions matching TRBD1. Germline CDR1 and CDR2: SGDLS and YYNGEE. The CDR3 has 16 residues. J was trimmed by 1 base and V by 2 bases; bases with no gene match: 8. The CDR3 DNA reads as TGTGCCAGCAGCGTGTCTACAGGGGCTGGGAACACTGAAGCTTTCTTT. It yields the protein CASSVSTGAGNTEAFF.

This clone was seen a handful of times. CDR3: CASSLGAVMNTEAFF. The CDR3 DNA follows: TGTGCCAGCAGCTTAGGAGCGGTCATGAACACTGAAGCTTTCTTT. V usage is TRBV7-9 and J usage is TRBJ1-1; D is undetermined. This CDR3 is 15 amino acids long. Trimming pared 1 base from V and 0 bases from J, leaving 9 bases between. Germline CDR1 and CDR2: SEHNR and FQNEAQ (reference sequence).

The genes are TRBV3-1 (or the pseudogene TRBV3-2) and TRBJ2-1, with unresolved D. The CDR3 loop spans 12 amino acids. The V and J ends lost 4 bases and 7 bases respectively, with 8 bases between them. Germline CDR1 reads LGHDT; CDR2 reads YNNKEL (reference sequence). CDR3 sequence (DNA): TGTGCCAGCAGCCGGGCTTGGAATGAGCAGTTCTTC. Protein sequence: CASSRAWNEQFF.

This chain links TRBV2 with TRBJ1-1; tentative D call: TRBD1 (5 bases). Trimming left V 6 bases short and J 5 bases short, with 10 bases between. The length of the CDR3 is 12 residues. The germline gives CDR1 SNHLY, CDR2 FYNNEI. This CDR3 reads CASRGAGTEAFF. The DNA of the CDR3 is TGTGCCAGCAGAGGGGCCGGGACTGAAGCTTTCTTT. The variable domain in full, with the rest retrieved from reference TRBV2 and TRBJ1-1, is EPEVTQTPSHQVTQMGQEVILRCVPISNHLYFYWYRQILGQKVEFLVSFYNNEISEKSEIFDDQFSVERPDGSNFTLKIRSTKLEDSAMYFCASRGAGTEAFFGQGTRLTVV.

The chain couples TRBV28 to TRBJ2-3; TRBD2 is a possible D gene (5 bases). CDR3 size: 13 residues. Germline lookup yields CDR1 MDHEN and CDR2 SYDVKM. Trimming took off 11 bases at V and 7 bases at J, with 19 bases between the two ends. CDR3 sequence reads: CAVLEARHHTQYF. DNA of the CDR3: TGTGCCGTACTAGAGGCCCGCCATCATACGCAGTATTTT.

The V gene is TRBV6-5, the J gene TRBJ1-5, with D unresolved. Between the trimmed V and J ends, which lost 4 bases and 0 bases, there was a span of 7 bases. Germline V gene sequence: CDR1 MNHEY, CDR2 SVGAGI. The CDR3 totals 14 residues. The CDR3 here is CASSFTVSNQPQHF. The CDR3 DNA reads TGTGCCAGCAGTTTTACAGTTAGCAATCAGCCCCAGCATTTT.

The chain employs TRBV3-1 (or the pseudogene TRBV3-2) and TRBJ2-1, with D tentatively TRBD2 (5 bases). This CDR3 has 13 amino acids. Trimming shortened V by 4 bases and J by 5 bases, and 9 bases separated the two germline ends. Germline V gene sequence: CDR1 LGHDT, CDR2 YNNKEL (reference sequence). The CDR3 sequence is CASSRGLNNEQFF. The CDR3 DNA follows: TGTGCCAGCAGCCGCGGGCTCAACAATGAGCAGTTCTTC.

The chain is built from TRBV7-9 and TRBJ1-2; D possibly corresponds to TRBD1 (5 bases). V lost 1 base and J 4 bases, leaving 13 bases between the germline ends. CDR3 length: 15 residues. In germline, CDR1 is SEHNR, CDR2 FQNEAQ (reference sequence). The CDR3 DNA follows: TGTGCCAGCAGCTTAGGACAGAGCCCCGTCTATGGCTACACCTTC. This translates into CASSLGQSPVYGYTF. The full variable domain, completed using reference TRBV7-9 and TRBJ1-2, is DTGVSQNPRHKITKRGQNVTFRCDPISEHNRLYWYRQTLGQGPEFLTYFQNEAQLEKSRLLSDRFSAERPKGSFSTLEIQRTEQGDSAMYLCASSLGQSPVYGYTFGSGTRLTVV.

The chain links TRBV15 to TRBJ1-4, with a weak D call TRBD1 (6 bases). Germline V lookup: CDR1 LNHNV, CDR2 YYDKDF (reference sequence). Trimming stripped 4 bases from V and 13 bases from J, with 28 bases between. The CDR3 is made up of 17 amino acids. CDR3 residues: CATSNRRGQARQEILFF. The CDR3 bases are TGTGCCACCAGCAACCGAAGGGGACAAGCTAGGCAGGAGATACTGTTTTTT.

The chain uses TRBV5-1 and TRBJ2-7, with TRBD2 matching 7 bases. CDR1 and CDR2 from the germline V gene are SGHRS and YFSETQ. The CDR3 is 14 residues long. The V segment lost 0 bases and the J segment 0 bases; nucleotides outside the gene matches: 0. CDR3 nucleotide sequence: TGCGCCAGCAGCTTGGGCGGGGGCTCCTACGAGCAGTACTTC. Residues: CASSLGGGSYEQYF.

The V call is TRBV6-1, the J call TRBJ2-7, with 10 bases that match TRBD2. The germline gives CDR1 MNHNS, CDR2 SASEGT. With V trimmed by 4 bases and J by 4 bases, 10 bases remained unmatched. There are 16 residues in the CDR3. In DNA, the CDR3 is TGTGCCAGCAGTGGAAGACTAGCGGGCCTTAAATACGAGCAGTACTTC. As protein: CASSGRLAGLKYEQYF.

The genes are TRBV5-1 and TRBJ2-4; 15 positions agree with TRBD2. The germline V gene encodes CDR1 SGHRS and CDR2 YFSETQ. Germline trimming cut 0 bases from V and 1 base from J; bases unmatched to any gene: 8. The CDR3 runs to 20 residues. In nucleotides, the CDR3 is TGCGCCAGCAGCTTGGCCGGACTAGCGGGAGGGCATTCGGCCAAAAACATTCAGTACTTC. Encoded protein: CASSLAGLAGGHSAKNIQYF.